The clone carrying this TCR beta chain came up a few times. Its cognate antigen is unknown. Germline CDR1 DFQATT, CDR2 SNEGSKA (reference sequence). The CDR3 totals 12 residues. With 5 bases removed from V and 6 bases from J, the gap between germline ends came to 11 bases. Researchers made TCR cDNA using 5'RACE template switching, and this step added a universal primer site and UMIs. TCRdb reprocessed the 5' RACE reads with MiXCR, giving one entry per CDR3 protein. This sample yields 620,000 or so distinct CDR3 sequences, of which less than 20% are seen a single time; 15% to 20% belongs to the top ten. This sample is part of a study of T cells after yellow fever vaccination. Across the whole study: With SMART-Seq v4 Ultra Low Input, the fractions containing low cell numbers were prepared.

Study results and limitations: A minor fraction of clonotypes spanned both CD4 and CD8 compartments. Abundant clonotypes from the bulk population could have been carried over as contaminants into FACS-sorted repertoires.

The TCR was taken from a man between 18 and 29 years old who received the YFV17D yellow fever vaccine. The chain has TRBV20-1 and TRBJ2-1, with D possibly called TRBD1 or TRBD2 (6 bases each). The source material was PBMCs, sampled 5 to 6 days after the first yellow fever vaccination. CDR3: CSAWGAGNEQFF. CDR3 coding DNA: TGCAGTGCTTGGGGGGCCGGCAATGAGCAGTTCTTC.